This T cell receptor (beta chain) was identified in a study of blood T cell repertoires in COVID-19 (dated by TCRdb to about 2020). A note on the overall study: The collaborator samples originated in the United States, Italy and Spain and spanned the acute and convalescent phases of COVID-19. The prospective study material was composed of cDNA or gDNA derived from T cells, B-cell-depleted T cells, or PBMCs. The dataset comprised deeply sampled blood TCRbeta repertoires from subjects exposed to, actively infected with, or recovered from COVID-19. A freely available public database, intended as a resource for researchers studying the immune response to SARS-CoV-2, is where the repertoires were released. The samples were drawn from two sources: the first 160 participants of the ongoing ImmuneRACE study, and 1,000 to 1,500 subjects contributed by 6 global collaborators. The sample metadata nearly always contained a de-identified subject ID, COVID-19 status, age in years and sex. Where available, HLA class I and class II types were obtained from metadata supplied by the sample provider rather than from assay-based typing. What the authors observed across the whole study: How much clinical and demographic metadata was included differed by source and by participant, and the metadata was provided uncurated.

TCRbeta CDR3 regions were amplified from genomic DNA using the immunoSEQ Assay, a bias-controlled multiplex PCR. In the original analysis: Within the assay, amplification of reference gene primers was used to estimate how many nucleated cells each sample contained. To quantify the absolute abundance of each unique TCRbeta CDR3 rearrangement, sequence reads were collapsed and filtered. For each sample, productive Simpson clonality was calculated as the square root of Simpson's diversity index over productive rearrangements. The table comes from immuneACCESS by way of TCRdb, which keeps in-frame sequences with V and J called. Part of the clones is missing from these tables; in studies checked, under half for an unresolved V gene and the rest for unknown reasons. That table is the source of V, J and clone size, and D and trimming were worked out from the DNA. The sample includes 200,000 to 250,000 clones, with 81% observed a single time. The top ten clones comprise 6.5% to 9.5% of the sample.

With regard to this clone: The antigen it recognizes is unknown. Within one base of it there is no much larger clone, and no base qualities were kept.

One collaborating source in Seattle enrolled patients during active infection and followed them longitudinally through the course of disease. Collaborating institutions collected whole blood in K2EDTA tubes following their own protocols. Collaborator samples were shipped for TCRbeta analysis as frozen whole blood, isolated PBMCs, or DNA extracted from either sample type. This TCR came from an elderly woman with COVID-19, enrolled during active disease. The sequencing input was peripheral blood.

CDR3 reads: CATSRDPGMEKLFF. The DNA sequence is given as TGTGCCACCAGCAGAGACCCGGGAATGGAAAAACTGTTTTTT. This chain joins TRBV15 to TRBJ1-4, with an unclear D gene assignment. The CDR1 and CDR2 encoded by the germline V gene (reference sequence) are LNHNV and YYDKDF. Trimming at the junction amounts to 0 bases on V and 8 bases on J, and the germline ends lie 10 bases apart. The CDR3 has 14 amino acids, counting the end cysteine and phenylalanine. Only the CDR3 DNA is retained, 42 bases long and in frame from the first base.